Below, 14 T cell receptor beta chains from the same sample are listed, as sequenced in a study of blood T cell repertoires in COVID-19 (dated by TCRdb to 2020 to 2021). The library was generated by the immunoSEQ multiplex PCR assay. TCRdb provides this immuneACCESS table in a form limited to in-frame rearrangements. Some clones are lacking; in checked studies, under half of them reflect an unresolved V gene, and why the rest are absent is not known. This sample holds 150,000 or so clones; 86% were observed only once. Roughly 8% of the sample is in the top ten clones. Material for sequencing was peripheral blood. These receptors all come from a woman aged 55 to 70 with acute or convalescent COVID-19.

This clone was counted a single time. The gene calls are TRBV27 and TRBJ2-5, with a tentative D call TRBD1 (5 bases). The germline CDR1 and CDR2 sequences are MNHEY and SMNVEV (reference sequence). The length of the CDR3 is 12 residues. Trimming took 8 bases from V and 5 from J, leaving 12 bases between them. CDR3 sequence: CASATQGETQYF. The CDR3 region has the DNA TGTGCCAGCGCAACGCAGGGTGAGACCCAGTACTTC.

This chain connects TRBV28 to TRBJ2-3; TRBD1 agrees at 7 bases. CDR1 and CDR2 from the germline V gene are MDHEN and SYDVKM. With V trimmed by 7 bases and J by 6 bases, 13 bases remained unmatched. CDR3 length: 15 amino acids. The CDR3 nucleotides read TGTGCCAGCACCAAGGGGTTAGGGGGCTCTGATACGCAGTATTTT. This translates into CASTKGLGGSDTQYF. The full variable domain, with the rest looked up from reference TRBV28 and TRBJ2-3, is DVKVTQSSRYLVKRTGEKVFLECVQDMDHENMFWYRQDPGLGLRLIYFSYDVKMKEKGDIPEGYSVSREKKERFSLILESASTNQTSMYLCASTKGLGGSDTQYFGPGTRLTVL.

The V gene is TRBV6-1, the J gene TRBJ2-3; 9 bases align to TRBD2. The germline CDR1 and CDR2 sequences are MNHNS and SASEGT. Trimming at V came to 3 bases and at J to 6 bases, leaving 10 bases not matched to a gene. The CDR3 has 16 residues. The CDR3 bases are TGTGCCAGCAGTGATCCGAGCGGGGGGTTCTGGGATACGCAGTATTTT. It translates to CASSDPSGGFWDTQYF.

The chain has TRBV21-1 and TRBJ1-5; TRBD1, the table's D call, lacks a check against the DNA. TRBV21-1 is designated a pseudogene. This CDR3 comprises 19 residues. As DNA, the CDR3 is TGTGCCAGCAGCCCCCGTCCCGGGACAGGGGCATACGACCATCAGCCCCAGCATTTT. It encodes CASSPRPGTGAYDHQPQHF.

The genes are TRBV7-9 and TRBJ2-1; D possibly corresponds to TRBD1 (5 bases). The germline V gene encodes CDR1 SEHNR and CDR2 FQNEAQ (reference sequence). The CDR3 length is 15 residues. Trimming stripped 5 bases from V and 4 bases from J, with 15 bases between. CDR3 in amino acids: CASSGGGAVYNEQFF. For the CDR3, the DNA is TGTGCCAGCAGCGGCGGTGGGGCAGTGTACAATGAGCAGTTCTTC.

This chain uses TRBV15 with TRBJ2-3; 7 bases are a match to TRBD1. Germline CDR1 is LNHNV and CDR2 is YYDKDF (reference sequence). After removal of 9 bases from V and 4 bases from J, the junction contained 13 bases not matched to a gene. This CDR3 has 15 amino acids. In DNA form, the CDR3 reads TGTGCCACAAGGACCAGACAGGGATGGCCAGATACGCAGTATTTT. Translated: CATRTRQGWPDTQYF.

This chain links TRBV11-3 with TRBJ1-1; D is perhaps TRBD1 (5 bases). V shed 6 bases and J shed 5 bases, with 16 bases lying between them. Germline V gives CDR1 SGHNT, CDR2 YENEEA. This CDR3 region has 14 residues. The CDR3 region is CASRNPGSATEAFF. The CDR3 DNA is TGTGCCAGCAGGAATCCAGGGTCCGCAACTGAAGCTTTCTTT.

The rearrangement uses TRBV6-5 and TRBJ1-5, with 7 bases aligning to TRBD1. The CDR3 has 14 amino acids. Unmatched junction bases numbered 3, after V lost 5 bases and J lost 2 bases. Per germline, CDR1 MNHEY and CDR2 SVGAGI. CDR3 DNA: TGTGCCAGCAGTCGGACAGGACGCAATCAGCCCCAGCATTTT. This encodes CASSRTGRNQPQHF.

The rearrangement links TRBV12-5 to TRBJ2-5, with 7 nucleotides matching TRBD2. CDR1 is LGHNT, CDR2 FRNRAP, per germline. The V segment lost 7 bases and the J segment 7 bases; nucleotides outside the gene matches: 18. The length of the CDR3 is 16 residues. The DNA for the CDR3 is TGTGCTAGTGTTTCCCTTCTAGCGGTCCAAGACGGGACCCAGTACTTC. This codes for CASVSLLAVQDGTQYF.

The CDR3 region is CASSPGTGYGYTF. The DNA of the CDR3 is TGTGCCAGCAGCCCCGGGACAGGGTATGGCTACACCTTC. The rearrangement links TRBV3-1 (or the pseudogene TRBV3-2) to TRBJ1-2; 9 positions agree with TRBD1. CDR3 length equals 13 residues. Trimming cost V 4 bases and J 5 bases; bases outside gene matches: 2. Per germline, CDR1 LGHDT and CDR2 YNNKEL (reference sequence).

This rearrangement joins TRBV30 to TRBJ2-3, with 9 bases that match TRBD2. The CDR3 has 14 residues. Trimming removed 2 bases from V and 8 bases from J; junction bases left unmatched: 8. Germline CDR1 reads GTSNPN; CDR2 reads SVGIG (reference sequence). In DNA, the CDR3 is TGTGCCTGGAGTTTCCCCGGCGGGGGGGTTACGCAGTATTTT. Its translation: CAWSFPGGGVTQYF. Full variable domain (remainder filled in from reference TRBV30 and TRBJ2-3): SQTIHQWPATLVQPVGSPLSLECTVEGTSNPNLYWYRQAAGRGLQLLFYSVGIGQISSEVPQNLSASRPQDRQFILSSKKLLLSDSGFYLCAWSFPGGGVTQYFGPGTRLTVL.

The J gene is TRBJ2-7, the V gene TRBV28, with 8 bases lining up with TRBD1. CDR1 is MDHEN, CDR2 SYDVKM, per germline. Trimming took 2 bases from V and 4 from J; bases not matched to a gene: 4. The length of the CDR3 is 14 residues. The CDR3 sequence: CASSLLGQGYEQYF. The CDR3 DNA is TGTGCCAGCAGTTTACTAGGACAGGGTTACGAGCAGTACTTC.

This clone was detected only a few times. CDR3 DNA sequence: TGTGCCAGCAGCGTATCCCGGGACAGGGGGCCAGATACGCAGTATTTT. Its translation is CASSVSRDRGPDTQYF. The J gene is TRBJ2-3, the V gene TRBV7-8, with TRBD1 identical over 12 bases. Germline V lookup: CDR1 SGHVS, CDR2 FQNEAQ. V trimming: 5 bases; J trimming: 4 bases; junction bases outside the gene matches: 7. This CDR3 is built from 16 residues.

The chain has TRBV2 and TRBJ2-5; 7 bases agree with TRBD1. Unmatched junction bases numbered 8, after V lost 3 bases and J lost 7 bases. The CDR3 is 14 residues long. Looked up from germline, CDR1 is SNHLY and CDR2 is FYNNEI. The CDR3 sequence: CASSEDRGGWTQYF. In DNA, the CDR3 is TGTGCCAGCAGTGAGGATCGAGGGGGCTGGACCCAGTACTTC.